The 25 T cell receptor beta chains below all came from one sample that was sequenced in a study of circulating and synovial CD4+ cells in juvenile arthritis. Using immunoSEQ multiplex PCR, the repertoire was profiled, and TCRdb retains in-frame clones only, with some absent. The sample has about 33,000 clones, roughly 95% seen once; the top ten hold 0.16%. The sample consisted of CD4+ T cells from blood. These receptors came from a human donor with juvenile idiopathic arthritis.

V gene TRBV30 combines with J gene TRBJ1-1, with 8 bases identical to TRBD1. There are 14 residues in the CDR3. V lost 0 bases, J lost 5 bases, and 5 bases stayed unmatched. The V gene's germline CDR1 is GTSNPN and CDR2 SVGIG (reference sequence). The DNA of the CDR3 is TGTGCCTGGAGTGTACCAGGGACAGGAACTGAAGCTTTCTTT. It yields the protein CAWSVPGTGTEAFF.

The chain employs TRBV5-1 and TRBJ1-1; 8 bases agree with TRBD1. V lost 4 bases, J lost 5 bases, and 13 bases stayed unmatched. This CDR3 comprises 16 residues. Germline V lookup: CDR1 SGHRS, CDR2 YFSETQ. CDR3 bases: TGCGCCAGCAGCGAGGACAGGGTTGATTCTGGTACTGAAGCTTTCTTT. It translates to CASSEDRVDSGTEAFF.

V is TRBV28 and J is TRBJ2-2, with 7 nucleotides matching TRBD2. Germline CDR1 and CDR2: MDHEN and SYDVKM. V lost 5 bases to trimming and J lost 6 bases; unmatched junction nucleotides: 9. This CDR3 spans 15 amino acids. CDR3 residues: CASSPHSGKSGELFF. The CDR3 DNA reads as TGTGCCAGCAGTCCCCACAGCGGGAAATCCGGGGAGCTGTTTTTT.

The chain employs TRBV19 and TRBJ2-7; TRBD2 agrees at 9 bases. The CDR3 spans 15 residues. Trimming cost V 3 bases and J 0 bases; bases outside gene matches: 3. Per germline, CDR1 LNHDA and CDR2 SQIVND (reference sequence). The CDR3 spells CASSMLAGSSYEQYF. The CDR3 nucleotides are TGTGCCAGTAGTATGCTAGCGGGGAGCTCCTACGAGCAGTACTTC.

This clone was seen just once. V gene TRBV30 combines with J gene TRBJ2-2, with 10 bases lining up with TRBD2. Germline V gene data show CDR1 as GTSNPN and CDR2 as SVGIG (reference sequence). J lost 4 bases, V lost 4 bases, and 3 bases had no gene match. This CDR3 comprises 14 residues. The CDR3, as DNA: TGTGCCTGGAAGAGCGGGGGGGCCACCGGGGAGCTGTTTTTT. Its protein is CAWKSGGATGELFF.

This clone was recorded only once. This chain links TRBV6-5 with TRBJ1-5, with D hard to call. The CDR3 loop spans 14 amino acids. V lost 2 bases, J lost 3 bases, and 8 bases lay in between. Germline assignment: CDR1 MNHEY and CDR2 SVGAGI. This CDR3 reads CASSYRGLNQPQHF. As DNA, the CDR3 is TGTGCCAGCAGTTACCGCGGGCTCAATCAGCCCCAGCATTTT.

This chain joins TRBV5-1 and TRBJ2-7; maybe TRBD1 (6 bases). The germline V and J ends were trimmed by 2 bases and 3 bases, with 6 bases remaining between them. This CDR3 has 12 residues. Germline CDR1 is SGHRS and CDR2 is YFSETQ. DNA for the CDR3: TGCGCCAGCAGCTTACAGGGCTACGAGCAGTACTTC. Residues: CASSLQGYEQYF.

The V call is TRBV5-6, the J call TRBJ2-7; perhaps TRBD2 as D (5 bases). V shed 5 bases and J shed 2 bases, with 17 bases lying between them. Germline CDR1 reads SGHDT; CDR2 reads YYEEEE. This CDR3 comprises 15 residues. Here the CDR3 DNA reads TGTGCCAGCAGTTTGAGTTCCGGGATCCCCTACGAGCAGTACTTC. This sequence encodes CASSLSSGIPYEQYF.

The V gene is TRBV15, the J gene TRBJ2-7; 7 bases are shared with TRBD1. The V gene end was trimmed by 5 bases and the J gene end by 6 bases; junction bases not matched to a gene: 10. CDR3 length: 14 residues. Germline V gives CDR1 LNHNV, CDR2 YYDKDF (reference sequence). This chain's CDR3 is CATSVGDRVGEQYF. CDR3 DNA sequence: TGTGCCACCAGCGTAGGAGACAGGGTGGGCGAGCAGTACTTC.

CDR3 amino acids: CASSQVTDVYGYTF. The CDR3 DNA reads TGTGCCAGCAGCCAGGTGACCGACGTCTATGGCTACACCTTC. The V call is TRBV5-4, the J call TRBJ1-2; D remains unclear. Trimming shortened V by 4 bases and J by 4 bases, and 14 bases separated the two germline ends. The CDR3 length is 14 residues. CDR1 is SGHNT and CDR2 is YYREEE in the germline V gene (reference sequence).

The rearrangement uses TRBV6-6 and TRBJ1-5; 10 nucleotides agree with TRBD1. Germline values: CDR1 MNHNY, CDR2 SVGAGI (reference sequence). With 6 bases clipped from V and 0 bases from J, the junction kept 2 bases outside the gene matches. This CDR3 region has 15 residues. DNA for the CDR3: TGTGCCAGCAGGACAGGGGGCTATAGCAATCAGCCCCAGCATTTT. This translates into CASRTGGYSNQPQHF.

The J gene is TRBJ2-3, the V gene TRBV5-1; 9 bases agree with TRBD2. Germline V CDR1 and CDR2: SGHRS, YFSETQ. V shed 4 bases, J shed 3 bases, and the junction held 9 bases outside the gene matches. The CDR3 covers 16 residues. CDR3 amino acids: CASSPPTSGTTDTQYF. DNA for the CDR3: TGCGCCAGCAGCCCGCCGACTAGCGGAACTACAGATACGCAGTATTTT.

The V call is TRBV14, the J call TRBJ2-7, with D uncertain. Trimming took 1 base from V and 2 from J, leaving 12 bases between them. The CDR3 contains 15 residues. The germline V gene encodes CDR1 SGHDN and CDR2 FVKESK. The CDR3 reads CASSQARQWPYEQYF. The CDR3 nucleotides are TGTGCCAGCAGCCAAGCCCGACAATGGCCCTACGAGCAGTACTTC.

The chain carries TRBV28 and TRBJ2-3, with 13 bases that match TRBD2. The CDR3 runs 16 residues. Germline lookup yields CDR1 MDHEN and CDR2 SYDVKM. Germline trimming cut 4 bases from V and 0 bases from J; bases unmatched to any gene: 1. CDR3 sequence reads: CASSSGLAGSTDTQYF. CDR3 sequence (DNA): TGTGCCAGCAGTTCGGGACTAGCGGGAAGCACAGATACGCAGTATTTT.

J is TRBJ1-1 and V is TRBV5-1, with unresolved D. Looked up from germline, CDR1 is SGHRS and CDR2 is YFSETQ. This CDR3 region has 15 residues. Between the trimmed V and J ends, which lost 4 bases and 0 bases, there was a span of 13 bases. This chain's CDR3 is CASSPSGGLNTEAFF. The CDR3 DNA is TGCGCCAGCAGCCCCTCGGGAGGACTGAACACTGAAGCTTTCTTT.

This chain uses TRBV28 with TRBJ2-7; D is uncertain. V dropped 4 bases and J dropped 4 bases, with 8 bases sitting between them. The CDR3 loop spans 12 amino acids. Per germline, CDR1 MDHEN and CDR2 SYDVKM. The CDR3 region has the DNA TGTGCCAGCAGTTCGCCGAGTTACGAGCAGTACTTC. Its protein product is CASSSPSYEQYF.

The chain recombines TRBV6-6 with TRBJ2-3; 12 bases are shared with TRBD2. This CDR3 comprises 16 residues. V lost 0 bases and J lost 7; bases outside the gene matches: 5. Germline assignment: CDR1 MNHNY and CDR2 SVGAGI (reference sequence). The CDR3 protein is CASSYSTSGSNYTQYF. The DNA for the CDR3 is TGTGCCAGCAGTTACTCGACTAGCGGGAGTAATTATACGCAGTATTTT.

This chain joins TRBV6-5 and TRBJ1-5; D unresolved. The V and J ends lost 5 bases and 0 bases respectively, with 11 bases between them. CDR3 length: 15 residues. Germline V gene sequence: CDR1 MNHEY, CDR2 SVGAGI. The CDR3 coding sequence is TGTGCCAGCAGTCCTGTAGGCGGTAGCAATCAGCCCCAGCATTTT. Translating it yields CASSPVGGSNQPQHF.

The chain combines TRBV28 with TRBJ1-5; 7 bases are shared with TRBD1. Germline V gene lookup returns CDR1 MDHEN and CDR2 SYDVKM. J lost 5 bases, V lost 5 bases, and 12 bases had no gene match. This CDR3 has 16 amino acids. CDR3 residues: CASSPRGTAGHQPQHF. CDR3 DNA sequence: TGTGCCAGCAGTCCGCGAGGGACAGCCGGTCATCAGCCCCAGCATTTT.

J is TRBJ1-2 and V is TRBV9; 12 bases are shared with TRBD1. The CDR3 contains 17 residues. Per the germline V gene, CDR1 is SGDLS and CDR2 is YYNGEE. V trimming: 0 bases; J trimming: 8 bases; junction bases outside the gene matches: 11. The CDR3 sequence is CASSVGPSGTGGLGYTF. CDR3 bases: TGTGCCAGCAGCGTAGGGCCCTCCGGGACAGGGGGCTTGGGCTACACCTTC.

The chain carries TRBV21-1 and TRBJ1-5; whether TRBD1, the table's D call, matches the DNA was not checked. TRBV21-1 is tagged as a pseudogene. The CDR3 has 19 residues. The CDR3 DNA follows: TGTGCCAGCAGCAAAGAGAACAGACGATCCCCGTATAGCAATCAGCCCCAGCATTTT. It specifies CASSKENRRSPYSNQPQHF.

This clone is a singleton in its sample. The gene calls are TRBV7-2 and TRBJ1-2; possible D gene TRBD1, 5 bases. CDR3 length: 11 residues. The germline CDR1 and CDR2 sequences are SGHTA and FQGNSA. V gave up 2 bases and J gave up 9 bases, with 7 bases separating them. DNA for the CDR3: TGTGCCAGCAGCTTAAGGACAAGCTACACCTTC. Its translation: CASSLRTSYTF. The full variable domain, rest sourced from reference TRBV7-2 and TRBJ1-2, is GAGVSQSPSNKVTEKGKDVELRCDPISGHTALYWYRQSLGQGLEFLIYFQGNSAPDKSGLPSDRFSAERTGGSVSTLTIQRTQQEDSAVYLCASSLRTSYTFGSGTRLTVV.

The V call is TRBV9, the J call TRBJ2-3; D uncertain. V was pared by 0 bases and J by 3 bases, with 17 bases between. There are 17 residues in the CDR3. The V gene's germline CDR1 is SGDLS and CDR2 YYNGEE. The CDR3 DNA reads TGTGCCAGCAGCGTAGTCTCCTCCCTAGGAAAGACAGATACGCAGTATTTT. It yields the protein CASSVVSSLGKTDTQYF.

The chain uses TRBV28 and TRBJ2-1; TRBD2 is a possible D gene (6 bases). V was trimmed by 6 bases and J by 0 bases, leaving 12 bases between them. Germline-derived CDR1 and CDR2 are MDHEN and SYDVKM. This CDR3 is 15 amino acids long. The CDR3, as DNA: TGTGCCAGCAGAACAAGCGGGTCCTCCTACAATGAGCAGTTCTTC. It is translated as CASRTSGSSYNEQFF. The full variable domain, with the rest looked up from reference TRBV28 and TRBJ2-1, is DVKVTQSSRYLVKRTGEKVFLECVQDMDHENMFWYRQDPGLGLRLIYFSYDVKMKEKGDIPEGYSVSREKKERFSLILESASTNQTSMYLCASRTSGSSYNEQFFGPGTRLTVL.

The chain is built from TRBV11-2 and TRBJ2-3; D unclear. The germline V gene has CDR1 SGHAT and CDR2 FQNNGV. Trimming pared 6 bases from V and 3 bases from J, leaving 13 bases between. The CDR3 extends over 14 amino acids. For the CDR3, the DNA is TGTGCCAGCAGATTACAACCCGGTACAGATACGCAGTATTTT. This encodes CASRLQPGTDTQYF. The full variable domain, completed using reference TRBV11-2 and TRBJ2-3, is EAGVAQSPRYKIIEKRQSVAFWCNPISGHATLYWYQQILGQGPKLLIQFQNNGVVDDSQLPKDRFSAERLKGVDSTLKIQPAKLEDSAVYLCASRLQPGTDTQYFGPGTRLTVL.